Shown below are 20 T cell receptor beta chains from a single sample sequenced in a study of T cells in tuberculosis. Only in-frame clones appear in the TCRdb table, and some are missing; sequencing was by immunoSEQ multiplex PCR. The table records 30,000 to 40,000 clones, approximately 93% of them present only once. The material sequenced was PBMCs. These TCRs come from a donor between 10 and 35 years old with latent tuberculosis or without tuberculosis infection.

The CDR3 DNA follows: TGTGCCAGCAGTGAAGCCCTGTTTACCGGGGAGCTGTTTTTT. Translation: CASSEALFTGELFF. The rearrangement links TRBV2 to TRBJ2-2; D gene unclear. Trimming took 0 bases from V and 5 from J, leaving 7 bases between them. The CDR3 has 14 residues. Germline CDR1 reads SNHLY; CDR2 reads FYNNEI.

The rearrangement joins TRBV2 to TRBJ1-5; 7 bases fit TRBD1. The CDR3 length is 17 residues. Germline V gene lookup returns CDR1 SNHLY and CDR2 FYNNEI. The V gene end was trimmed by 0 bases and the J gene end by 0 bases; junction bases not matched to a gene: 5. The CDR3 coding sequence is TGTGCCAGCAGTGAAGCGCTGGGACAGATTAGCAATCAGCCCCAGCATTTT. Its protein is CASSEALGQISNQPQHF.

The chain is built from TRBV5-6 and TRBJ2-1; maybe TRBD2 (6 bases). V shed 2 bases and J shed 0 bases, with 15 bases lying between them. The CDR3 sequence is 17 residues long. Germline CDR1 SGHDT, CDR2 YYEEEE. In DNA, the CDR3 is TGTGCCAGCAGCTTATATGTTTCGACTAGCTCCTACAATGAGCAGTTCTTC. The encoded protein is CASSLYVSTSSYNEQFF.

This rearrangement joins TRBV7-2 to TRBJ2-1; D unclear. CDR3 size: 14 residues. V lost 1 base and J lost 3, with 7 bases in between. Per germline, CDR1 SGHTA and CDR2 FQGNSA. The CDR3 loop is CASSLGEVYNEQFF. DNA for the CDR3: TGTGCCAGCAGCTTAGGCGAAGTCTACAATGAGCAGTTCTTC.

The CDR3 loop reads CASSQTGDQQNRPGELFF. The CDR3 DNA reads as TGTGCCAGCAGCCAAACAGGGGACCAACAAAACCGACCTGGGGAGCTGTTTTTT. This rearrangement joins TRBV7-3 to TRBJ2-2; TRBD1 matches at 7 bases. Trimming removed 5 bases from V and 8 bases from J; junction bases left unmatched: 20. Germline V gives CDR1 SGHTA, CDR2 FQGTGA. The CDR3 is made up of 18 amino acids.

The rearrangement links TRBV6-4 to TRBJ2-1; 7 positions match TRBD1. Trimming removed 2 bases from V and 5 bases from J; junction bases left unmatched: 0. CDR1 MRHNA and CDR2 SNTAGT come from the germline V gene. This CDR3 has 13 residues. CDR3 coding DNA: TGTGCCAGCAGTGACAGGGGGCACAATGAGCAGTTCTTC. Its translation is CASSDRGHNEQFF.

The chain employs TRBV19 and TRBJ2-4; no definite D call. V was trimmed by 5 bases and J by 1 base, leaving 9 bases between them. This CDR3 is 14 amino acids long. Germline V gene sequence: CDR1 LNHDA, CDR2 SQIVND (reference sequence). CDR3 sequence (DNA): TGTGCCAGTAGTTCCGGAGACGCCAAAAACATTCAGTACTTC. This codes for CASSSGDAKNIQYF.

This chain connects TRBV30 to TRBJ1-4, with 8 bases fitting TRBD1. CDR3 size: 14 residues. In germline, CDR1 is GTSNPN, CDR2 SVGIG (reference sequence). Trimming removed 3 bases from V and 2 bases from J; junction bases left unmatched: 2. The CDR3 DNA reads TGTGCCTGGAGACCAGGGGGCACTAATGAAAAACTGTTTTTT. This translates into CAWRPGGTNEKLFF.

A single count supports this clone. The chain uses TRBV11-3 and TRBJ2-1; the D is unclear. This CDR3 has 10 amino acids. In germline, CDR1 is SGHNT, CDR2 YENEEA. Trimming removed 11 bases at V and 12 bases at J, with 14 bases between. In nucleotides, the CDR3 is TGTGCCGGAAAATTCCCGGGGCAGTTCTTC. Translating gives CAGKFPGQFF.

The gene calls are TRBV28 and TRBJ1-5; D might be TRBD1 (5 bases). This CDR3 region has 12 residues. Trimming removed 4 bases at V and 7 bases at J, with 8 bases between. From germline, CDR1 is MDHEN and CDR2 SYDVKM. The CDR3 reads CASSSGQQPQHF. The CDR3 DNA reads TGTGCCAGCAGTTCAGGGCAACAGCCCCAGCATTTT.

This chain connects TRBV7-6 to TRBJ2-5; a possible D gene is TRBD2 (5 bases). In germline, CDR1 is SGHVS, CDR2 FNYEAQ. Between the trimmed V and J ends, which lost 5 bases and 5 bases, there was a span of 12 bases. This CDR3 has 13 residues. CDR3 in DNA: TGTGCCAGCAGCCTCCGAGGAGGCGAGACCCAGTACTTC. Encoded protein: CASSLRGGETQYF.

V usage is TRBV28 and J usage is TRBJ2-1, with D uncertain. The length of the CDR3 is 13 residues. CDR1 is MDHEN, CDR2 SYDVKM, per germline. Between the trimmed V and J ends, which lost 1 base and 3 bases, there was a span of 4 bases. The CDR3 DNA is TGTGCCAGCAGTTTATTCCGCTACAATGAGCAGTTCTTC. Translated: CASSLFRYNEQFF.

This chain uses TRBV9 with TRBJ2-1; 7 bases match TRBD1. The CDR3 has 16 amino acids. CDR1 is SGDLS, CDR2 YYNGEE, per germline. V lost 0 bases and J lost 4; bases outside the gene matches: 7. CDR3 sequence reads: CASSVGEGAGYNEQFF. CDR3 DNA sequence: TGTGCCAGCAGCGTAGGAGAGGGGGCAGGGTACAATGAGCAGTTCTTC.

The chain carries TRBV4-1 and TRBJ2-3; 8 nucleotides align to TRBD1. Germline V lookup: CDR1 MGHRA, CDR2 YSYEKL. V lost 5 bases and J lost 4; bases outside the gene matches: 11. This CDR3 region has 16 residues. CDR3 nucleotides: TGCGCCAGCAGCTTACAGGACAGGGCACTTGCAGATACGCAGTATTTT. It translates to CASSLQDRALADTQYF.

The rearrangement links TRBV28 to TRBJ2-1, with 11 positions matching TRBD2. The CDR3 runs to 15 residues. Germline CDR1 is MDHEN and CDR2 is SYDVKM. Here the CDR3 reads CATGTTSGTYNEQFF. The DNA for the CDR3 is TGTGCTACAGGCACGACTAGCGGGACCTACAATGAGCAGTTCTTC.

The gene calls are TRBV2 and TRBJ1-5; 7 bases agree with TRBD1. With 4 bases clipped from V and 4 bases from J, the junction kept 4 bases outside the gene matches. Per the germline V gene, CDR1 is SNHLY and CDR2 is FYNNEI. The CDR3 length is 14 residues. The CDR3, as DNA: TGTGCCAGCAGTGCAGACAGGGCAAATCAGCCCCAGCATTTT. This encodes CASSADRANQPQHF.

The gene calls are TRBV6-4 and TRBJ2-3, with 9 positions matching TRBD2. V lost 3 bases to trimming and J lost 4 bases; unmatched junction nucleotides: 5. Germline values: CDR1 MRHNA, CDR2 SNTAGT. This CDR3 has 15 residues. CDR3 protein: CASSEGLASADTQYF. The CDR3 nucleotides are TGTGCCAGCAGTGAAGGACTAGCGTCGGCAGATACGCAGTATTTT.

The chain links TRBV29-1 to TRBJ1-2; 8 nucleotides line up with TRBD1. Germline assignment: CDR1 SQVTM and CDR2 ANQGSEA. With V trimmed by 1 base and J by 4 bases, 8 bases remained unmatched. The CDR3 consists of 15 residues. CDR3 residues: CSVEVGGRGPYGYTF. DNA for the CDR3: TGCAGCGTTGAAGTTGGGGGCAGGGGGCCCTATGGCTACACCTTC.

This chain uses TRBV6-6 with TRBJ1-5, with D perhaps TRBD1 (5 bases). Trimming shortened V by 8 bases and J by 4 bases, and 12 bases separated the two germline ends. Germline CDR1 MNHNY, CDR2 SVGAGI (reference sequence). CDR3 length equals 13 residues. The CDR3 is CASSRQPNQPQHF. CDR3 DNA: TGTGCCAGCTCACGACAGCCAAATCAGCCCCAGCATTTT.

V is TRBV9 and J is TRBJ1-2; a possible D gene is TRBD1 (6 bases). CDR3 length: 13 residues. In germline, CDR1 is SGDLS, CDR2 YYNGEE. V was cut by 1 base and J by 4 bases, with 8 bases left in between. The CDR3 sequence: CASSVKGGYGYTF. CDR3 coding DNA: TGTGCCAGCAGCGTAAAAGGGGGCTATGGCTACACCTTC.